Listed here are 26 T cell receptor beta chains from one sample, sequenced in a study of T cells after yellow fever vaccination (dated by TCRdb to about 2019). The library came from 5' RACE. Sequenced on an Illumina HiSeq 2500. In TCRdb, the public reads were trimmed at Q25 with fastp and aligned with MiXCR, with productive beta chains retained. Under each unique CDR3 protein, matching rows form one entry showing the most common genes and DNA. The sample yields approximately 300,000 distinct CDR3 sequences; around 6.8% were counted once. Around 17% of the sample comes from the top ten. What the treatment or condition label conveys for this sample: live attenuated yellow fever vaccine strain. Source: PBMCs, taken roughly 47 days after the first yellow fever vaccination. The receptors here all came from a man younger than 35 who received the YFV17D yellow fever vaccine.

CDR3 sequence: CASSPAGQGPLEQYF. DNA for the CDR3: TGCGCCAGCAGCCCCGCGGGACAGGGTCCCCTCGAGCAGTACTTC. The chain joins TRBV5-1 to TRBJ2-7; TRBD1 matches 9 bases. V shed 4 bases, J shed 6 bases, and the junction held 11 bases outside the gene matches. Per germline, CDR1 SGHRS and CDR2 YFSETQ. The CDR3 sequence is 15 residues long.

The V gene is TRBV4-1, the J gene TRBJ2-7; possible D gene TRBD1, 6 bases. Germline CDR1 MGHRA, CDR2 YSYEKL. Trimming took off 4 bases at V and 3 bases at J, with 10 bases between the two ends. This CDR3 region has 13 residues. CDR3 protein: CASSLLQGYEQYV. The CDR3 DNA reads as TGCGCCAGCAGCCTGCTACAGGGCTACGAGCAGTACGTC.

V is TRBV30 and J is TRBJ1-5, with unresolved D. The V end lost 0 bases, the J end lost 7 bases, and 16 bases lay between the germline ends. Per the germline V gene, CDR1 is GTSNPN and CDR2 is SVGIG (reference sequence). There are 15 residues in the CDR3. The CDR3 DNA sequence: TGTGCCTGGAGTGTAGTAGGGTCAGTGGGGCAGCCCCAGCATTTT. This encodes CAWSVVGSVGQPQHF.

This chain joins TRBV6-5 and TRBJ2-2, with D possibly being TRBD1 (6 bases). The CDR3 is 14 residues long. The germline V gene encodes CDR1 MNHEY and CDR2 SVGAGI. V lost 8 bases to trimming and J lost 5 bases, with 15 bases between them. CDR3: CASRNRGGTGELFF. For the CDR3, the DNA is TGTGCCAGCCGGAACAGAGGGGGAACCGGGGAGCTGTTTTTT.

This clonotype was seen a few times. CDR3 sequence: CASSLDSGTGKRDTQYF. The CDR3 coding sequence is TGTGCCAGCAGCCTAGATTCCGGGACAGGGAAAAGGGATACGCAGTATTTT. The gene calls are TRBV14 and TRBJ2-3; 9 bases are a match to TRBD1. Germline-derived CDR1 and CDR2 are SGHDN and FVKESK. Losses at the gene ends were 4 bases for V and 6 bases for J; bases not matched to a gene: 14. This CDR3 comprises 17 residues.

This clonotype was detected many times. The chain links TRBV6-2 or TRBV6-3 to TRBJ1-2, with 7 nucleotides matching TRBD1. Losses at the gene ends were 5 bases for V and 7 bases for J; bases not matched to a gene: 7. The germline CDR1 and CDR2 sequences are MNHEY and SVGEGT. The CDR3 runs 13 residues. CDR3 bases: TGTGCCAGCAGTGATGACAGGGCATTTGGCTACACCTTC. Translation: CASSDDRAFGYTF.

This clonotype was observed a handful of times. The rearrangement uses TRBV5-4 and TRBJ2-7, with D possibly being TRBD2 (6 bases). V gave up 4 bases and J gave up 0 bases, with 17 bases separating them. This CDR3 contains 16 residues. Per the germline V gene, CDR1 is SGHNT and CDR2 is YYREEE (reference sequence). The CDR3 DNA sequence: TGTGCCAGCAGCCCCGAACTAGCATCTGTCTCCTACGAGCAGTACTTC. This gives the protein CASSPELASVSYEQYF.

This chain connects TRBV4-1 to TRBJ1-2; 7 nucleotides agree with TRBD1. The CDR3 extends over 20 amino acids. Germline CDR1 is MGHRA and CDR2 is YSYEKL. Unmatched junction bases numbered 20, after V lost 4 bases and J lost 0 bases. CDR3: CASSRWKLTRGTRANYGYTF. The CDR3 coding sequence is TGCGCCAGCAGCCGTTGGAAGCTAACCAGGGGGACTAGAGCTAACTATGGCTACACCTTC.

The table lists this clonotype with many counts. This rearrangement joins TRBV2 to TRBJ2-7, with D possibly being TRBD1 or TRBD2 (5 bases each). The V and J ends lost 7 bases and 2 bases respectively, with 12 bases between them. The germline gives CDR1 SNHLY, CDR2 FYNNEI. This CDR3 is 13 amino acids long. The CDR3 sequence: CASNRDPPYEQYF. CDR3 coding DNA: TGTGCCAGCAACCGGGACCCCCCCTACGAGCAGTACTTC.

The chain recombines TRBV5-1 with TRBJ2-3; 12 bases match TRBD2. The length of the CDR3 is 18 residues. Germline CDR1 and CDR2: SGHRS and YFSETQ. With 4 bases clipped from V and 0 bases from J, the junction kept 9 bases outside the gene matches. The CDR3: CASSAALAGGPSTDTQYF. The CDR3 region has the DNA TGCGCCAGCAGCGCCGCTCTAGCGGGGGGGCCTAGCACAGATACGCAGTATTTT.

The V gene is TRBV5-5, the J gene TRBJ2-5, with D perhaps being TRBD1 or TRBD2 (5 bases each). The ends were cut back, 1 base at V and 1 base at J, with 8 bases in the middle. Germline V gene data show CDR1 as SGHKS and CDR2 as YYEKEE (reference sequence). The CDR3 covers 14 residues. The CDR3 coding sequence is TGTGCCAGCAGCTTGCAGGGACCCCAAGAGACCCAGTACTTC. Translated, it gives CASSLQGPQETQYF.

There are a few counts of this clonotype. The V gene is TRBV19, the J gene TRBJ1-2; D is ambiguous. V lost 2 bases and J lost 7, with 14 bases in between. Germline CDR1 reads LNHDA; CDR2 reads SQIVND (reference sequence). The CDR3 has 14 residues. CDR3 bases: TGTGCCAGTAGTATAAGGACTCTAAGTCGTGGCTACACCTTC. It codes for CASSIRTLSRGYTF.

The rearrangement uses TRBV29-1 and TRBJ1-4, with 8 bases matching TRBD1. Germline loops: CDR1 SQVTM, CDR2 ANQGSEA. V lost 7 bases and J lost 4; bases outside the gene matches: 8. There are 14 residues in the CDR3. CDR3 nucleotide sequence: TGCAGCGCTACAGGGGGATCGGGTAATGAAAAACTGTTTTTT. It codes for CSATGGSGNEKLFF.

This clonotype was found many times. This chain joins TRBV12-3 or TRBV12-4 and TRBJ1-1; tentatively, D is TRBD1 (6 bases). Between the trimmed V and J ends, which lost 6 bases and 0 bases, there was a span of 23 bases. The CDR3 runs to 18 residues. CDR3 protein: CASSESYREIFMNTEAFF. The CDR3 DNA sequence: TGTGCCAGCAGCGAAAGCTACAGGGAAATCTTCATGAACACTGAAGCTTTCTTT.

Only a few counts were recorded for this clonotype. The V gene is TRBV4-2, the J gene TRBJ1-1; D may be TRBD1 (5 bases). V was cut by 0 bases and J by 1 base, with 12 bases left in between. CDR3 length equals 16 residues. Germline V lookup: CDR1 LGHNA, CDR2 YNFKEQ. CDR3 residues: CASSQESGQGNTEAFF. The CDR3 DNA is TGTGCCAGCAGCCAAGAATCCGGCCAGGGGAACACTGAAGCTTTCTTT.

The V gene is TRBV29-1, the J gene TRBJ2-2; 7 bases map to TRBD1. The trim removed 6 bases at V and 1 base at J, leaving 5 bases unmatched. CDR1 SQVTM and CDR2 ANQGSEA come from the germline V gene. The CDR3 runs 14 residues. DNA of the CDR3: TGCAGCGTGGTTCGACAGGGGAACACCGGGGAGCTGTTTTTT. It translates to CSVVRQGNTGELFF.

Here the CDR3 reads CASSLGPARGNEQFF. CDR3 nucleotides: TGTGCCAGCAGCTTAGGGCCAGCACGAGGCAATGAGCAGTTCTTC. The gene calls are TRBV7-4 and TRBJ2-1; D unclear. CDR1 and CDR2 (germline): SGHVT, SQSDAQ. CDR3 length: 15 residues. The V end was cut by 1 base, the J end by 6 bases, with 13 bases between.

This clonotype showed up many times. The chain couples TRBV20-1 to TRBJ2-5; 8 bases align to TRBD2. Germline V lookup: CDR1 DFQATT, CDR2 SNEGSKA (reference sequence). V gave up 0 bases and J gave up 8 bases; unmatched junction bases: 14. The CDR3 totals 16 residues. CDR3 sequence reads: CSARDPGGAGEGTQYF. The CDR3 nucleotides are TGCAGTGCTAGAGATCCTGGGGGAGCGGGGGAGGGAACCCAGTACTTC.

There are a few counts of this clonotype. V gene TRBV5-1 combines with J gene TRBJ2-7; 7 nucleotides align to TRBD1. The CDR3 length is 14 residues. CDR1 is SGHRS and CDR2 is YFSETQ in the germline V gene. The V and J ends lost 2 bases and 3 bases, in that order; junction bases with no gene match: 5. This chain's CDR3 is CASSFDRAFYEQYF. DNA for the CDR3: TGCGCCAGCAGCTTCGACAGGGCCTTCTACGAGCAGTACTTC.

CDR3 protein: CASLPGGDSYNEQFF. The CDR3, as DNA: TGTGCCAGCCTACCGGGGGGAGACTCCTACAATGAGCAGTTCTTC. This chain uses TRBV7-2 with TRBJ2-1; the match to TRBD2 covers 7 bases. V shed 8 bases and J 0 bases; nucleotides not matched to a gene: 7. This CDR3 is 15 amino acids long. Germline V gene data show CDR1 as SGHTA and CDR2 as FQGNSA.

V usage is TRBV29-1 and J usage is TRBJ2-1; perhaps TRBD2 as D (5 bases). This CDR3 has 15 amino acids. Germline CDR1 reads SQVTM; CDR2 reads ANQGSEA. Trimming removed 6 bases at V and 3 bases at J, with 18 bases between. DNA for the CDR3: TGCAGCGTCCACGTGGCGGGCCTGGGCTACAATGAGCAGTTCTTC. It yields the protein CSVHVAGLGYNEQFF.

A few counts support this clonotype. J is TRBJ2-5 and V is TRBV5-1, with D perhaps assigned TRBD1 or TRBD2 (5 bases each). V lost 7 bases and J lost 5, with 15 bases in between. CDR3 length: 13 amino acids. Germline lookup yields CDR1 SGHRS and CDR2 YFSETQ. The CDR3 spells CASRLGTGETQYF. CDR3 nucleotides: TGCGCCAGCCGGCTGGGGACCGGGGAGACCCAGTACTTC.

The chain is built from TRBV5-4 and TRBJ1-2; D perhaps matches TRBD1 (5 bases). Per germline, CDR1 SGHNT and CDR2 YYREEE (reference sequence). The CDR3 covers 14 residues. With 0 bases removed from V and 7 bases from J, the gap between germline ends came to 13 bases. Here the CDR3 reads CASSLAGGEIGYTF. In DNA form, the CDR3 reads TGTGCCAGCAGCTTGGCAGGAGGGGAGATTGGCTACACCTTC.

There are a few counts of this clonotype. CDR3 bases: TGCGCCAGCAGCTTGGCTTTGGAGGGGCTGGGTGAAGCTTTCTTT. It yields the protein CASSLALEGLGEAFF. The genes are TRBV5-1 and TRBJ1-1; D perhaps matches TRBD1 (5 bases). In germline, CDR1 is SGHRS, CDR2 YFSETQ. V dropped 0 bases and J dropped 7 bases, with 16 bases sitting between them. The CDR3 totals 15 residues. Supplemented by reference TRBV5-1 and TRBJ1-1, the full variable domain reads KAGVTQTPRYLIKTRGQQVTLSCSPISGHRSVSWYQQTPGQGLQFLFEYFSETQRNKGNFPGRFSGRQFSNSRSEMNVSTLELGDSALYLCASSLALEGLGEAFFGQGTRLTVV.

The chain carries TRBV6-1 and TRBJ2-5, with 7 bases fitting TRBD1. The CDR3 length is 15 residues. The J segment lost 2 bases and the V segment lost 6 bases, leaving 9 bases of the junction unmatched. The germline V gene encodes CDR1 MNHNS and CDR2 SASEGT. CDR3 bases: TGTGCCAGCAGAGGTTTCCACAGGGGACAAGAGACCCAGTACTTC. This sequence encodes CASRGFHRGQETQYF.

There are a few counts of this clonotype. The chain uses TRBV7-9 and TRBJ1-1; weak D call: TRBD1 (6 bases). V was clipped by 2 bases and J by 3 bases, with 10 bases between them. The CDR3 is made up of 14 amino acids. Germline V CDR1 and CDR2: SEHNR, FQNEAQ (reference sequence). CDR3 DNA sequence: TGTGCCAGCAGCTTACCTACAGGGTACACTGAAGCTTTCTTT. As protein: CASSLPTGYTEAFF.